This T cell receptor (beta chain) was identified during a study of technical replicates of blood from a few donors. There are 14 residues in the CDR3. The V gene lost 1 base and the J gene lost 6 bases, with 12 bases spanning the gap. Per germline, CDR1 MGHRA and CDR2 YSYEKL. This clone has just a few counts. Assay: immunoSEQ multiplex PCR; the TCRdb copy retains only in-frame clones and omits some. Of 80,000 or so clones detected, approximately 75% appear once; the ten largest clones hold approximately 4%. The rearrangement joins TRBV4-1 to TRBJ1-2; weak D call: TRBD1 (5 bases). The receptor was isolated from a human donor in good health. Some clones in this sample may be carry-over from other donors' samples. Sequencing input: PBMCs. The CDR3: CASSQVNQGHGYTF. The CDR3 bases are TGCGCCAGCAGCCAAGTGAACCAGGGTCATGGCTACACCTTC.